The 15 T cell receptor beta chains presented below share a single source sample, sequenced in a study of blood T cell repertoires in COVID-19. Assay: immunoSEQ multiplex PCR; the TCRdb copy retains only in-frame clones and omits some. The profile shows some 100,000 clones, over 85% of them singletons. The sequenced sample was peripheral blood. These receptors came from a man in his sixties or seventies with acute or convalescent COVID-19.

V is TRBV3-1 (or the pseudogene TRBV3-2) and J is TRBJ1-3; 9 bases are shared with TRBD1. The V and J ends lost 3 bases and 1 base, in that order; junction bases with no gene match: 4. Germline CDR1 LGHDT, CDR2 YNNKEL (reference sequence). The CDR3 is 16 amino acids. The CDR3 region is CASSHRTGASGNTIYF. The CDR3, as DNA: TGTGCCAGCAGCCACCGGACAGGGGCATCTGGAAACACCATATATTTT.

This clone was counted once. This chain uses TRBV28 with TRBJ2-3; TRBD2 is a possible D gene (6 bases). This CDR3 comprises 17 residues. The germline V and J ends were trimmed by 5 bases and 1 base, with 19 bases remaining between them. Germline assignment: CDR1 MDHEN and CDR2 SYDVKM. Here the CDR3 reads CASSPPRDLIRTDTQYF. The CDR3 DNA reads TGTGCCAGCAGTCCACCCCGGGACTTAATTCGCACAGATACGCAGTATTTT.

This clone was picked up one time. The rearrangement links TRBV12-5 to TRBJ2-7; the match to TRBD1 covers 9 bases. Per the germline V gene, CDR1 is LGHNT and CDR2 is FRNRAP. The CDR3 covers 15 residues. After removal of 6 bases from V and 4 bases from J, the junction contained 10 bases not matched to a gene. CDR3 amino acids: CASGPFPGQGYEQYF. The CDR3 DNA sequence: TGTGCTAGTGGACCATTTCCGGGACAGGGTTACGAGCAGTACTTC.

As DNA, the CDR3 is TGCGCCAGCAGCCAAGATCAAGTACGGGGTGTAAATTCACCCCTCCACTTT. It is translated as CASSQDQVRGVNSPLHF. The rearrangement joins TRBV4-1 to TRBJ1-6; D not resolved. Germline CDR1 MGHRA, CDR2 YSYEKL. Trimming took off 0 bases at V and 7 bases at J, with 16 bases between the two ends. The CDR3 runs 17 residues.

V usage is TRBV5-5 and J usage is TRBJ1-1; weak D call: TRBD1 (5 bases). The CDR3 has 15 residues. Trimming shortened V by 5 bases and J by 4 bases, and 18 bases separated the two germline ends. Germline V gene lookup returns CDR1 SGHKS and CDR2 YYEKEE (reference sequence). This chain's CDR3 is CASRGFTGEATEAFF. The CDR3 region has the DNA TGTGCCAGCAGAGGTTTCACGGGGGAGGCCACTGAAGCTTTCTTT.

The chain has TRBV5-5 and TRBJ2-1; TRBD2 agrees at 8 bases. V lost 7 bases to trimming and J lost 3 bases; unmatched junction nucleotides: 6. The CDR3 has 14 residues. Germline V gives CDR1 SGHKS, CDR2 YYEKEE (reference sequence). The CDR3: CASGEREYYNEQFF. DNA of the CDR3: TGTGCCAGCGGCGAGCGGGAGTACTACAATGAGCAGTTCTTC. The entire variable domain, with the rest obtained from reference TRBV5-5 and TRBJ2-1, is as follows: DAGVTQSPTHLIKTRGQQVTLRCSPISGHKSVSWYQQVLGQGPQFIFQYYEKEERGRGNFPDRFSARQFPNYSSELNVNALLLGDSALYLCASGEREYYNEQFFGPGTRLTVL.

The chain employs TRBV19 and TRBJ1-5; D gene uncertain. Trimming took off 4 bases at V and 5 bases at J, with 15 bases between the two ends. The germline gives CDR1 LNHDA, CDR2 SQIVND (reference sequence). The CDR3 length is 15 residues. The CDR3 nucleotides read TGTGCCAGTAGTAGAGGGCCGCAAAGTTATCAGCCCCAGCATTTT. The encoded protein is CASSRGPQSYQPQHF. The variable domain in full, completed from reference TRBV19 and TRBJ1-5, reads DGGITQSPKYLFRKEGQNVTLSCEQNLNHDAMYWYRQDPGQGLRLIYYSQIVNDFQKGDIAEGYSVSREKKESFPLTVTSAQKNPTAFYLCASSRGPQSYQPQHFGDGTRLSIL.

The DNA of the CDR3 is TGTGCCAGCAGCCAGCAGGAAGCTGGAAACACCATATATTTT. Residues: CASSQQEAGNTIYF. The chain joins TRBV3-1 (or the pseudogene TRBV3-2) to TRBJ1-3; D not resolved. With 3 bases removed from V and 2 bases from J, the gap between germline ends came to 8 bases. The length of the CDR3 is 14 residues. The V gene's germline CDR1 is LGHDT and CDR2 YNNKEL (reference sequence).

This clone occurred once. The V gene is TRBV18, the J gene TRBJ2-5; D possibly corresponds to TRBD2 (6 bases). V was trimmed by 1 base and J by 1 base, leaving 7 bases between them. Germline V CDR1 and CDR2: KGHSH, LQKENI. CDR3 length equals 14 residues. CDR3 nucleotide sequence: TGTGCCAGCTCACCACGGGACTTCCAAGAGACCCAGTACTTC. Translating it yields CASSPRDFQETQYF.

This clone was seen once. V gene TRBV27 combines with J gene TRBJ2-7, with 11 bases aligning to TRBD1. CDR3 length: 13 amino acids. V dropped 7 bases and J dropped 3; count of bases not matched to a gene: 2. Germline CDR1 is MNHEY and CDR2 is SMNVEV (reference sequence). Here the CDR3 DNA reads TGTGCCAGCACCGGGACAGGGGGCTACGAGCAGTACTTC. The encoded protein is CASTGTGGYEQYF.

This chain connects TRBV12-5 to TRBJ2-2, with 12 bases aligning to TRBD2. Germline lookup yields CDR1 LGHNT and CDR2 FRNRAP. The CDR3 spans 18 residues. With V trimmed by 0 bases and J by 4 bases, 6 bases remained unmatched. The CDR3 protein is CASGLVPGTSGRTGELFF. CDR3 nucleotides: TGTGCTAGTGGTTTGGTACCCGGGACTAGCGGGCGCACCGGGGAGCTGTTTTTT.

The chain employs TRBV5-1 and TRBJ1-1; possibly TRBD1 for D (6 bases). The germline V and J ends were trimmed by 1 base and 0 bases, with 7 bases remaining between them. Germline loops: CDR1 SGHRS, CDR2 YFSETQ. This CDR3 has 14 amino acids. In DNA form, the CDR3 reads TGCGCCAGCAGCTTGTCAGGGGTGAACACTGAAGCTTTCTTT. Translating it yields CASSLSGVNTEAFF. Complete variable domain (other parts from reference TRBV5-1 and TRBJ1-1): KAGVTQTPRYLIKTRGQQVTLSCSPISGHRSVSWYQQTPGQGLQFLFEYFSETQRNKGNFPGRFSGRQFSNSRSEMNVSTLELGDSALYLCASSLSGVNTEAFFGQGTRLTVV.

The genes are TRBV9 and TRBJ1-5; 7 nucleotides align to TRBD1. V lost 6 bases to trimming and J lost 3 bases; unmatched junction nucleotides: 9. Germline V lookup: CDR1 SGDLS, CDR2 YYNGEE. The CDR3 covers 15 residues. The CDR3 DNA reads TGTGCCAGCAACGAGGGGGGACAGATCAATCAGCCCCAGCATTTT. This translates into CASNEGGQINQPQHF.

Only one count was recorded for this clone. The rearrangement joins TRBV28 to TRBJ1-1, with unresolved D. The CDR3 runs to 14 residues. V dropped 8 bases and J dropped 0 bases, with 13 bases sitting between them. The germline V gene has CDR1 MDHEN and CDR2 SYDVKM. Written as DNA, the CDR3 is TGTGCCAGCGTTAACCGAGGATTGAACACTGAAGCTTTCTTT. It yields the protein CASVNRGLNTEAFF.

The chain is built from TRBV4-1 and TRBJ2-1; the match to TRBD2 covers 11 bases. After removal of 3 bases from V and 7 bases from J, the junction contained 14 bases not matched to a gene. Per germline, CDR1 MGHRA and CDR2 YSYEKL. This CDR3 region has 18 residues. CDR3 coding DNA: TGCGCCAGCAGCCAGGCGCTTATAGCGGGAGGGCCGAGGAATGAGCAGTTCTTC. It is translated as CASSQALIAGGPRNEQFF.